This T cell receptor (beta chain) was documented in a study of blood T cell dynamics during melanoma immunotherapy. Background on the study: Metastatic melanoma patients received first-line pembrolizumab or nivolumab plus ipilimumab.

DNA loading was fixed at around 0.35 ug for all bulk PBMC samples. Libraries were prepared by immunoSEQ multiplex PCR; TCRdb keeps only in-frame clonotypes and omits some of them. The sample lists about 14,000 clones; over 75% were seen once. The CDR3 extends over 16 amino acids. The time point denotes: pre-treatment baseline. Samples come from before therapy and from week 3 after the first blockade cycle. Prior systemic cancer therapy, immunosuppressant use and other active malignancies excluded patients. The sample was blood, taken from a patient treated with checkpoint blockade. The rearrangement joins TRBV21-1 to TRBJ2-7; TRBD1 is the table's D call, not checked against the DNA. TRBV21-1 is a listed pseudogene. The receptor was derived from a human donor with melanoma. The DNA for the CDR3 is TGTGCCAGCAGCTCAAATCGGGACAACAAGACGTGTGAGCAGTACGTC. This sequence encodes CASSSNRDNKTCEQYV.